This T cell receptor (beta chain) stems from a study of blood T cell repertoires in COVID-19. Study overall: Samples taken during acute and convalescent COVID-19 were collected in the United States, Italy and Spain.

The assay was immunoSEQ multiplex PCR, and TCRdb's table has in-frame clones only and misses some. The sample has over 250,000 clones; 89% are singletons. Germline V gives CDR1 SGHTA, CDR2 FQGTGA. The CDR3 is 14 residues long. Deletions cut 2 bases from V and 2 bases from J, with 9 bases between. The sequence was obtained from a middle-aged man with acute or convalescent COVID-19. The sequencing sample was made of peripheral blood. The V and J genes are TRBV7-3 and TRBJ1-1; D possibly corresponds to TRBD1 (5 bases). In DNA, the CDR3 is TGTGCCAGCAGCTTACAGGGCCCTAACACTGAAGCTTTCTTT. Translated, it gives CASSLQGPNTEAFF.